This T cell receptor (beta chain) was recovered during a study of blood T cell repertoires in COVID-19. On the study more broadly: The origin of the acute and convalescent COVID-19 samples was the United States, Italy and Spain. In each case, the material was cDNA or gDNA derived from T cells, B-cell-depleted T cells, or PBMCs.

In the authors' methods: It was from reference gene primer amplification that nucleated cell counts were estimated. The data were produced by immunoSEQ multiplex PCR, yet TCRdb's version contains in-frame clones alone and is incomplete. V and J calls plus clone size are reproduced from that table; the DNA served to infer D and trimming. The sample lists about 220,000 clones, 82% occurring once. Patients in Seattle were enrolled during active infection, then followed longitudinally. Germline assignment: CDR1 LNHDA and CDR2 SQIVND (reference sequence). Trimming removed 3 bases at V and 4 bases at J, with 10 bases between. The CDR3 loop spans 14 amino acids.

The V and J genes are TRBV19 and TRBJ1-5; D uncertain. What was sequenced was peripheral blood. This clonotype was sampled from a woman older than 75 with COVID-19, enrolled during active disease. In DNA, the CDR3 is TGTGCCAGTAGTATCATCCGAGGGAATCAGCCCCAGCATTTT. It encodes CASSIIRGNQPQHF.